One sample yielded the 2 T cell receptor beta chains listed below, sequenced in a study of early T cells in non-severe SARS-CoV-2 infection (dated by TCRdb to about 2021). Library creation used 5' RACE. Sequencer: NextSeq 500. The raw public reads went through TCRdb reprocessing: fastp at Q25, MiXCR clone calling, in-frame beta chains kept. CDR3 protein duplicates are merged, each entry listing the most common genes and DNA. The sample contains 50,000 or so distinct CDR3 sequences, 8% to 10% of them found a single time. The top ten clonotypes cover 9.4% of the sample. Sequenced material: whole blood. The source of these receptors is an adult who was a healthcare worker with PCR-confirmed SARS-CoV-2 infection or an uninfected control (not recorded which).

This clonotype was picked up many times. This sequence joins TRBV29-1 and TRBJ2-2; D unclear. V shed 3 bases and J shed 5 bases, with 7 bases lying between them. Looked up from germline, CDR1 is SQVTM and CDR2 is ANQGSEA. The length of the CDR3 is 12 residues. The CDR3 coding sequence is TGCAGCGTTGACCCGCGAACCGGGGAGCTGTTTTTT. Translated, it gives CSVDPRTGELFF.

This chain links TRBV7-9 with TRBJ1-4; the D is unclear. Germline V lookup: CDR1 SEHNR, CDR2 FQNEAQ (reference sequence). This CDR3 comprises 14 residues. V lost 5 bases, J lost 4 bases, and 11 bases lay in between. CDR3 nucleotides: TGTGCCAGCAGCCCGTGGGCCGTTAATGAAAAACTGTTTTTT. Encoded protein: CASSPWAVNEKLFF. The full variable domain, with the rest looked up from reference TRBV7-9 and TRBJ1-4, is DTGVSQNPRHKITKRGQNVTFRCDPISEHNRLYWYRQTLGQGPEFLTYFQNEAQLEKSRLLSDRFSAERPKGSFSTLEIQRTEQGDSAMYLCASSPWAVNEKLFFGSGTQLSVL.